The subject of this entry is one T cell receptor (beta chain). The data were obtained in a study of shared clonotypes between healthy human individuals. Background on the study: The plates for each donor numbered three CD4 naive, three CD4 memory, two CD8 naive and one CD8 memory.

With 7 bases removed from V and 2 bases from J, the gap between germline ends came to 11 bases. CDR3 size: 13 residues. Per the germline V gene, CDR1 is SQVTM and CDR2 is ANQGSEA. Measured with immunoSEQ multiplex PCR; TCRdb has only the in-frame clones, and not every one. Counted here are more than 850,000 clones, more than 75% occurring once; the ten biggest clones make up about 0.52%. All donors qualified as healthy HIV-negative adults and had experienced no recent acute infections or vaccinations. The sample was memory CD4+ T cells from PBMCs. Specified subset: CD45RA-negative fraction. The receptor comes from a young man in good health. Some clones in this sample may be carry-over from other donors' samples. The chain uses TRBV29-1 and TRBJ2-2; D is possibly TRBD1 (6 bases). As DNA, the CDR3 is TGCAGCGGCGGACAGAGCAACACCGGGGAGCTGTTTTTT. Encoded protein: CSGGQSNTGELFF.